Shown below are 19 T cell receptor beta chains from a single sample sequenced in a study of T cell responses to AZD1222 COVID-19 vaccine. Sequenced by immunoSEQ multiplex PCR; TCRdb stores in-frame clones only, minus some. Of 100,000 to 150,000 clones listed, more than 80% were seen once; the top ten hold approximately 4.7%. Material: peripheral blood, obtained 28 days after the second AZD1222 dose. The receptors were gathered from an adult who received the AZD1222 COVID-19 vaccine.

The J gene is TRBJ1-1, the V gene TRBV21-1; TRBD1, the table's D call, lacks a check against the DNA. TRBV21-1 is termed a pseudogene. The CDR3 is made up of 17 amino acids. CDR3 protein: CASSKVWDRVWRTEAFF. CDR3 nucleotides: TGTGCCAGCAGCAAAGTGTGGGACAGGGTGTGGAGAACTGAAGCTTTCTTT.

This chain links TRBV4-1 with TRBJ1-5; TRBD1 agrees at 9 bases. The J segment lost 4 bases and the V segment lost 3 bases, leaving 1 base of the junction unmatched. Germline V CDR1 and CDR2: MGHRA, YSYEKL. The CDR3 has 14 residues. The chain's CDR3 is CASSQTGGNQPQHF. The DNA of the CDR3 is TGCGCCAGCAGCCAGACAGGGGGTAATCAGCCCCAGCATTTT.

V is TRBV19 and J is TRBJ1-2; D not resolved. This CDR3 is 13 amino acids long. V was shortened by 5 bases and J by 3 bases, with 10 bases between the two germline ends. Germline V gene data show CDR1 as LNHDA and CDR2 as SQIVND (reference sequence). In DNA form, the CDR3 reads TGTGCCAGTAGTTTGGGCAACGACTATGGCTACACCTTC. As protein: CASSLGNDYGYTF. The full variable domain, in which reference TRBV19 and TRBJ1-2 provide the parts outside the CDR3, is DGGITQSPKYLFRKEGQNVTLSCEQNLNHDAMYWYRQDPGQGLRLIYYSQIVNDFQKGDIAEGYSVSREKKESFPLTVTSAQKNPTAFYLCASSLGNDYGYTFGSGTRLTVV.

This clone was detected once. V usage is TRBV28 and J usage is TRBJ1-1, with D maybe TRBD1 (5 bases). Germline V gives CDR1 MDHEN, CDR2 SYDVKM. The CDR3 is made up of 15 amino acids. V lost 5 bases and J lost 3, with 16 bases in between. Written as DNA, the CDR3 is TGTGCCAGCAGTGAAAGGGTGGGGGTGGACACTGAAGCTTTCTTT. Protein product: CASSERVGVDTEAFF.

The chain carries TRBV10-1 and TRBJ1-3, with D unresolved. Looked up from germline, CDR1 is WNHNN and CDR2 is SYGVQD (reference sequence). The CDR3 runs 16 residues. Trimming cost V 10 bases and J 0 bases, with 19 bases left between them. CDR3 DNA sequence: TGCGCCACCCTTGACCCGGGAAGAATCTCTGGAAACACCATATATTTT. Encoded protein: CATLDPGRISGNTIYF.

J is TRBJ1-2 and V is TRBV18, with a weak D call TRBD1 (5 bases). The germline V gene encodes CDR1 KGHSH and CDR2 LQKENI. The CDR3 sequence is 18 residues long. V gave up 1 base and J gave up 4 bases, with 22 bases separating them. The CDR3 coding sequence is TGTGCCAGCTCACCACTGGATTGGGACGCCTCGGGCCTCTATGGCTACACCTTC. Protein: CASSPLDWDASGLYGYTF.

This chain uses TRBV11-2 with TRBJ2-7; 10 bases are shared with TRBD2. This CDR3 contains 15 residues. The V gene end was trimmed by 5 bases and the J gene end by 7 bases; junction bases not matched to a gene: 11. CDR1 and CDR2 from the germline V gene are SGHAT and FQNNGV. As DNA, the CDR3 is TGTGCCAGCAGCCGCACCCTAGCGGGGGTAGGTGAGCAGTACTTC. Protein product: CASSRTLAGVGEQYF.

The CDR3 DNA is TGTGCCAGCAGTAGACAGGGAAACACTGAAGCTTTCTTT. Its translation: CASSRQGNTEAFF. This chain joins TRBV2 and TRBJ1-1; 7 nucleotides line up with TRBD1. CDR3 length: 13 amino acids. With V trimmed by 5 bases and J by 2 bases, 2 bases remained unmatched. Germline V gene sequence: CDR1 SNHLY, CDR2 FYNNEI.

J is TRBJ1-1 and V is TRBV7-9; D is unclear. CDR3 length: 13 amino acids. Per the germline V gene, CDR1 is SEHNR and CDR2 is FQNEAQ (reference sequence). Deletions cut 6 bases from V and 8 bases from J, with 16 bases between. The CDR3 spells CASREREASEAFF. The CDR3 DNA is TGTGCCAGCAGAGAGAGAGAAGCATCAGAAGCTTTCTTT.

V gene TRBV6-2 or TRBV6-3 combines with J gene TRBJ1-2; no firm D call. This CDR3 has 13 amino acids. V lost 3 bases, J lost 8 bases, and 13 bases lay in between. Germline V gene lookup returns CDR1 MNHEY and CDR2 SVGEGT. CDR3 amino acids: CASSYWAGPGYTF. The CDR3 region has the DNA TGTGCCAGCAGTTATTGGGCAGGACCGGGCTACACCTTC.

This clone was recorded at least ten times. This sequence joins TRBV20-1 and TRBJ2-2; D not certain. CDR3 size: 10 residues. V was clipped by 6 bases and J by 9 bases, with 8 bases between them. The V gene's germline CDR1 is DFQATT and CDR2 SNEGSKA (reference sequence). In nucleotides, the CDR3 is TGCAGTGCCCCTTCAAGGGAGCTGTTTTTT. It encodes CSAPSRELFF.

The chain has TRBV10-1 and TRBJ1-1; the match to TRBD1 covers 11 bases. V shed 6 bases and J 8 bases; nucleotides not matched to a gene: 17. CDR1 is WNHNN and CDR2 is SYGVQD in the germline V gene (reference sequence). The CDR3 spans 17 residues. The DNA for the CDR3 is TGCGCCAGCAGCCCAGCGGAGGACAGGGGGCCTCGTAGGGAAGCTTTCTTT. Encoded protein: CASSPAEDRGPRREAFF.

The V gene is TRBV5-5, the J gene TRBJ1-1; 7 bases are a match to TRBD1. This CDR3 has 16 amino acids. Per the germline V gene, CDR1 is SGHKS and CDR2 is YYEKEE (reference sequence). V was clipped by 1 base and J by 8 bases; unmatched bases: 14. CDR3 amino acids: CASSLWGRGSPREAFF. CDR3 DNA: TGTGCCAGCAGCTTGTGGGGCAGGGGGTCACCAAGGGAAGCTTTCTTT.

The gene calls are TRBV5-1 and TRBJ2-2; D is uncertain. This CDR3 has 14 amino acids. Germline lookup yields CDR1 SGHRS and CDR2 YFSETQ. Trimming stripped 1 base from V and 2 bases from J, with 6 bases between. Here the CDR3 DNA reads TGCGCCAGCAGCTTGTTCACTAACACCGGGGAGCTGTTTTTT. It specifies CASSLFTNTGELFF.

The CDR3 here is CASSVSSQGSNYGYTF. CDR3 bases: TGTGCCAGCAGTGTAAGCTCACAGGGATCTAACTATGGCTACACCTTC. The J gene is TRBJ1-2, the V gene TRBV6-1, with D perhaps matching TRBD1 (6 bases). V was trimmed by 4 bases and J by 0 bases, leaving 15 bases between them. This CDR3 is built from 16 residues. Germline CDR1 reads MNHNS; CDR2 reads SASEGT.

V is TRBV7-2 and J is TRBJ2-5; 7 bases align to TRBD1. There are 15 residues in the CDR3. The germline gives CDR1 SGHTA, CDR2 FQGNSA. Unmatched junction bases numbered 8, after V lost 5 bases and J lost 2 bases. In nucleotides, the CDR3 is TGTGCCAGCAGCCCACAACAGGGGTTGCAAGAGACCCAGTACTTC. Encoded protein: CASSPQQGLQETQYF.

The chain joins TRBV15 to TRBJ2-2; TRBD2 might be the D (6 bases). V was cut by 4 bases and J by 1 base, with 10 bases left in between. Germline V CDR1 and CDR2: LNHNV, YYDKDF (reference sequence). This CDR3 is built from 15 residues. The CDR3 coding sequence is TGTGCCACCAGCATGCTAGCGAGGAACACCGGGGAGCTGTTTTTT. This encodes CATSMLARNTGELFF.

The chain uses TRBV10-3 and TRBJ1-3; D may be TRBD1 (6 bases). The CDR3 length is 16 residues. The germline V gene has CDR1 ENHRY and CDR2 SYGVKD. V was pared by 2 bases and J by 0 bases, with 11 bases between. CDR3 residues: CAISEGQSDSGNTIYF. CDR3 sequence (DNA): TGTGCCATCAGTGAGGGACAGAGTGACTCTGGAAACACCATATATTTT.

This chain links TRBV28 with TRBJ1-2, with D possibly TRBD1 on 6 matching bases. The CDR3 extends over 13 amino acids. Trimming left V 10 bases short and J 8 bases short, with 20 bases between. Germline CDR1 MDHEN, CDR2 SYDVKM. The CDR3 coding sequence is TGTGCCACCCTCTTAGATACAGGGTACGGCTACACCTTC. It specifies CATLLDTGYGYTF.